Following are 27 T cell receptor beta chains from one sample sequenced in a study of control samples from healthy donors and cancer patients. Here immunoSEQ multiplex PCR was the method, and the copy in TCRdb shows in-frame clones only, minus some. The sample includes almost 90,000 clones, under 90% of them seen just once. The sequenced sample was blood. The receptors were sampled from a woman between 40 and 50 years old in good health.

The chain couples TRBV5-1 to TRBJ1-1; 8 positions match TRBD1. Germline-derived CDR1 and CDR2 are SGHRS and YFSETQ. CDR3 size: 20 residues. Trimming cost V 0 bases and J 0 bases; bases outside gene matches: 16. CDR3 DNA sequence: TGCGCCAGCAGCTTGGGACGATACTCAGGGGGCCCTCACATGAACACTGAAGCTTTCTTT. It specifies CASSLGRYSGGPHMNTEAFF.

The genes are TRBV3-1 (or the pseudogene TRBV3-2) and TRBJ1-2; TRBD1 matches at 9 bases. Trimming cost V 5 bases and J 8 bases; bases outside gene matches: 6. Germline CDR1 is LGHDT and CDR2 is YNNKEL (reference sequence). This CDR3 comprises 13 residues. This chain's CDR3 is CASSSQGARGYTF. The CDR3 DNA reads TGTGCCAGCAGCTCACAGGGGGCGCGGGGCTACACCTTC.

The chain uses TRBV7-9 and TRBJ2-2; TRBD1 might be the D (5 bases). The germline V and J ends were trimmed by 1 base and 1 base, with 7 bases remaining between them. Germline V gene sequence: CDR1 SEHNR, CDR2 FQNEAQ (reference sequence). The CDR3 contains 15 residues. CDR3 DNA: TGTGCCAGCAGCTTAGACAGGTTGAACACCGGGGAGCTGTTTTTT. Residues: CASSLDRLNTGELFF.

CDR3 DNA sequence: TGTGCCAGCAGCCAAGTGAACGGTCAAATGGAGACCCAGTACTTC. Its translation: CASSQVNGQMETQYF. The gene calls are TRBV3-1 (or the pseudogene TRBV3-2) and TRBJ2-5; no clear D. This CDR3 is 15 amino acids long. V was trimmed by 1 base and J by 5 bases, leaving 14 bases between them. Germline CDR1 LGHDT, CDR2 YNNKEL (reference sequence).

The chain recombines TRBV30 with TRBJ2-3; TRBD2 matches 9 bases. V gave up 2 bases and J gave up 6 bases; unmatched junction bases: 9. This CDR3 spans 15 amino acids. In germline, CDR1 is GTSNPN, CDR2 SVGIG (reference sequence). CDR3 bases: TGTGCCTGGAGTAAGAGGGCGGGGGGGGCCGATACGCAGTATTTT. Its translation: CAWSKRAGGADTQYF. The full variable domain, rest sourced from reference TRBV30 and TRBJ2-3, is SQTIHQWPATLVQPVGSPLSLECTVEGTSNPNLYWYRQAAGRGLQLLFYSVGIGQISSEVPQNLSASRPQDRQFILSSKKLLLSDSGFYLCAWSKRAGGADTQYFGPGTRLTVL.

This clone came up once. CDR3: CASSSIGTGSGELFF. The DNA of the CDR3 is TGTGCCAGCAGCTCCATAGGGACAGGGTCCGGGGAGCTGTTTTTT. This chain links TRBV7-9 with TRBJ2-2, with 9 positions matching TRBD1. Germline trimming cut 4 bases from V and 6 bases from J; bases unmatched to any gene: 6. Germline V gene sequence: CDR1 SEHNR, CDR2 FQNEAQ (reference sequence). The CDR3 sequence is 15 residues long.

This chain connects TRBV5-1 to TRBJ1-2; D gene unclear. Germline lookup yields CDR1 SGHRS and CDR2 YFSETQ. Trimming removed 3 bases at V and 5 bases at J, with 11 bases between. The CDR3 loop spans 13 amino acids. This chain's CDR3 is CASSSSGPYGYTF. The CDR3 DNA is TGCGCCAGCAGCTCCTCCGGACCTTATGGCTACACCTTC.

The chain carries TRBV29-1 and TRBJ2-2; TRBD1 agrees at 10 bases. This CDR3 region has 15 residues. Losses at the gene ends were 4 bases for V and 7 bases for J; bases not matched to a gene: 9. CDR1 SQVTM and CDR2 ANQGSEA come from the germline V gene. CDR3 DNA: TGCAGCGTTGCAAGGGGGGACAGGGGAAACGGGGAGCTGTTTTTT. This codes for CSVARGDRGNGELFF.

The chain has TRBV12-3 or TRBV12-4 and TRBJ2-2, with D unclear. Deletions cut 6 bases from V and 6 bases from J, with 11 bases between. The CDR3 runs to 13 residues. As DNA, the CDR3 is TGTGCCAGCAGCCAAACGGTGGCCGGGGAGCTGTTTTTT. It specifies CASSQTVAGELFF.

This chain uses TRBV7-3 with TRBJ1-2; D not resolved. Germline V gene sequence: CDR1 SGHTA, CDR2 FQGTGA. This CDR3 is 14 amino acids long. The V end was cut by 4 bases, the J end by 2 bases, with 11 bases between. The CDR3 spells CASSSGVSNYGYTF. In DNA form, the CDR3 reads TGTGCCAGCAGCTCCGGTGTGTCCAACTATGGCTACACCTTC.

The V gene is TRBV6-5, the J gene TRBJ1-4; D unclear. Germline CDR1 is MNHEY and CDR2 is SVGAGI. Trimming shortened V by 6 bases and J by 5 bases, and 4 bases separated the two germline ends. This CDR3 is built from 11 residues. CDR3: CASRKNEKLFF. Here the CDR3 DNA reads TGTGCCAGCAGAAAAAATGAAAAACTGTTTTTT.

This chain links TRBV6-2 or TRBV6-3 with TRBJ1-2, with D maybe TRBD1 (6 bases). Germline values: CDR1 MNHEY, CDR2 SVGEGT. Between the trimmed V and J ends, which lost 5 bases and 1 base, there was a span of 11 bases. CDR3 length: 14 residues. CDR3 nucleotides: TGTGCCAGCAGTCCGGACAGTTATAACTATGGCTACACCTTC. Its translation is CASSPDSYNYGYTF.

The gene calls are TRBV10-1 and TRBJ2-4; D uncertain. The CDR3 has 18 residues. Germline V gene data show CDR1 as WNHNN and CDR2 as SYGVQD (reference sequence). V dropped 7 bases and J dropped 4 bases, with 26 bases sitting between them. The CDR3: CASTSEMGKGSLKNIQYF. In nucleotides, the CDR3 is TGCGCCAGCACCTCTGAGATGGGGAAAGGCTCCTTAAAAAACATTCAGTACTTC.

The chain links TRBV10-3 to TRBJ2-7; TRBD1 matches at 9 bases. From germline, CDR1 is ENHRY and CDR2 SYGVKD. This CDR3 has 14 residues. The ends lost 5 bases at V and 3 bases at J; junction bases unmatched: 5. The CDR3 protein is CAISRTGVDYEQYF. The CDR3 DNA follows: TGTGCCATCAGTCGGACAGGGGTAGACTACGAGCAGTACTTC.

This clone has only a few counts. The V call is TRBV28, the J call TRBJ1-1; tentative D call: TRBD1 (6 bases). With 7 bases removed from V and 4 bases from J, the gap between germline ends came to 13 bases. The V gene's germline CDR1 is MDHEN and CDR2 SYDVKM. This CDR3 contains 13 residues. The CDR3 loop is CASIKGGSTEAFF. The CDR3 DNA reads TGTGCCAGCATTAAGGGGGGGAGCACTGAAGCTTTCTTT.

This chain's CDR3 is CASSLLRTGGRYNEQFF. The CDR3 DNA reads as TGTGCCAGCAGCTTACTTCGGACAGGGGGTAGATACAATGAGCAGTTCTTC. The V call is TRBV5-4, the J call TRBJ2-1; 10 bases line up with TRBD1. V gave up 2 bases and J gave up 4 bases; unmatched junction bases: 9. There are 17 residues in the CDR3. Germline V lookup: CDR1 SGHNT, CDR2 YYREEE (reference sequence).

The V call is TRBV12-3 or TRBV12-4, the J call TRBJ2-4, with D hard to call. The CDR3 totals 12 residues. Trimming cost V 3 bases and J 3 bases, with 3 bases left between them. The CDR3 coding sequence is TGTGCCAGCAGTTTCAGCAAAAACATTCAGTACTTC. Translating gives CASSFSKNIQYF.

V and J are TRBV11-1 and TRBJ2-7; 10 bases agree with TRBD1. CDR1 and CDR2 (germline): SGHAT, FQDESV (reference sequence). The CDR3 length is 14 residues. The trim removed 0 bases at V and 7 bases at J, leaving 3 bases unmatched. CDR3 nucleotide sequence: TGTGCCAGCAGCTTAGCGGACAGGGGGTATGAGCAGTACTTC. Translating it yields CASSLADRGYEQYF.

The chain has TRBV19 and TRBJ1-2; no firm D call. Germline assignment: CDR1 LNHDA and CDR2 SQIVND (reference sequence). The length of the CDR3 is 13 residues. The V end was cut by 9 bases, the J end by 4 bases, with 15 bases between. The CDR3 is CASQRSGSYGYTF. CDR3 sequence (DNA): TGTGCCAGCCAACGTTCGGGGAGCTATGGCTACACCTTC.

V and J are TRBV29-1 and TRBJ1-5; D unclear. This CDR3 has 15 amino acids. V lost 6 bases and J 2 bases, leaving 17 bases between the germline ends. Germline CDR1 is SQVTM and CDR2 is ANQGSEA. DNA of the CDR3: TGCAGCGTCTCTCTAGAGGGTATCGGCAATCAGCCCCAGCATTTT. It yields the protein CSVSLEGIGNQPQHF.

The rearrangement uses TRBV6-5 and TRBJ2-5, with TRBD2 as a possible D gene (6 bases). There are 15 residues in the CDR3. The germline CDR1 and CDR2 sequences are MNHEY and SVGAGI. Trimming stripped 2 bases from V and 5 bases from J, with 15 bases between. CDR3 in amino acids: CASSYPGAGGETQYF. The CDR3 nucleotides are TGTGCCAGCAGTTACCCCGGGGCCGGAGGGGAGACCCAGTACTTC.

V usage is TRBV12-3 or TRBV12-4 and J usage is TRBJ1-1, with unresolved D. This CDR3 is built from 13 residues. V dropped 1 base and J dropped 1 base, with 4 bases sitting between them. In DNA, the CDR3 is TGTGCCAGCAGTTTAGGACAGAACACTGAAGCTTTCTTT. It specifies CASSLGQNTEAFF.

CDR3 sequence reads: CATSGLGTQYNEQFF. The DNA for the CDR3 is TGTGCCACCAGTGGGCTCGGGACACAGTACAATGAGCAGTTCTTC. The rearrangement uses TRBV24-1 and TRBJ2-1, with D perhaps TRBD1 (6 bases). V shed 5 bases and J shed 4 bases, with 14 bases lying between them. The CDR3 consists of 15 residues. CDR1 and CDR2 (germline): KGHDR, SFDVKD.

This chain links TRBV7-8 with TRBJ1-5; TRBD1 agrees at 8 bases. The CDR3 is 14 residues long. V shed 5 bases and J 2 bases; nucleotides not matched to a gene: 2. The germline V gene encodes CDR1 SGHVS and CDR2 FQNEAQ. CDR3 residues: CASSPGGGNQPQHF. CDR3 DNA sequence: TGTGCCAGCAGCCCAGGGGGCGGCAATCAGCCCCAGCATTTT. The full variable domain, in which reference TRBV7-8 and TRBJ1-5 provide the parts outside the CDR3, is GAGVSQSPRYKVAKRGQDVALRCDPISGHVSLFWYQQALGQGPEFLTYFQNEAQLDKSGLPSDRFFAERPEGSVSTLKIQRTQQEDSAVYLCASSPGGGNQPQHFGDGTRLSIL.

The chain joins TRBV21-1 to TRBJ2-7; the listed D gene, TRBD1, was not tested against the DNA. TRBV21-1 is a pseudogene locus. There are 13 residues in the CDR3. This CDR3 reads CASSAWGQRVQYF. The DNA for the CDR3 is TGTGCCAGCAGCGCCTGGGGACAAAGGGTGCAGTACTTC.

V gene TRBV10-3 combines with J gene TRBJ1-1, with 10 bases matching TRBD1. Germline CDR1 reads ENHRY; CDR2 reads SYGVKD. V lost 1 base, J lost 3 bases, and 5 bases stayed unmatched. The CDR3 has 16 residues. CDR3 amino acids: CAISELRTGGDTEAFF. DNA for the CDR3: TGTGCCATCAGTGAGTTAAGGACAGGGGGGGACACTGAAGCTTTCTTT.

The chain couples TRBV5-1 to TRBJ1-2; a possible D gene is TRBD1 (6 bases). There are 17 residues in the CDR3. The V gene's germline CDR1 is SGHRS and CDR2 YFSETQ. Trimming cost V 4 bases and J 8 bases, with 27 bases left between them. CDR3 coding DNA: TGCGCCAGCAGCCCTGGAACATGGCAGGGGCCTTCCGGGGGCTACACCTTC. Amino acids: CASSPGTWQGPSGGYTF.